This T cell receptor beta chain originates from a study of CXCR3-negative and CXCR3-positive naive CD8 T cells. Study summary: Roughly 135 million TRB reads were obtained overall (about 1.5 +/- 0.3 million per library). Study-wide findings and caveats: Fresh PBMCs went into most assays, and CXCR3 expression partly declined after cryopreservation. Both naive subsets, CXCR3-negative and CXCR3-positive, displayed similar TRBV-TRBJ usage, unlike memory cells.

The authors prepared UMI-labeled TRB cDNA libraries by 5' RACE. TCRdb re-called the 5' RACE reads and catalogs CDR3 proteins one per entry, DNA excluded. Its table records more than 65,000 distinct CDR3 sequences. The CDR3 length is 13 residues. Per the germline V gene, CDR1 is SGHTA and CDR2 is FQGTGA. As regards this clonotype: The antigen is not known.

V is TRBV7-3 and J is TRBJ2-3; the TRBD2 assignment by TCRdb is unverifiable without DNA. The material sequenced was naive CXCR3- CD8+ T cells from blood. Documented subset: CD45RO-CCR7+CD27+CD95- naive CD8+ T cells lacking CXCR3 (TNR3-). The sequence was obtained from a human donor in good health. Some clones in this sample may be carry-over from other donors' samples. The CDR3 loop is CASSAGPTDTQYF. The entire variable domain, with the rest obtained from reference TRBV7-3 and TRBJ2-3, is as follows: GAGVSQTPSNKVTEKGKYVELRCDPISGHTALYWYRQSLGQGPEFLIYFQGTGAADDSGLPNDRFFAVRPEGSVSTLKIQRTERGDSAVYLCASSAGPTDTQYFGPGTRLTVL.